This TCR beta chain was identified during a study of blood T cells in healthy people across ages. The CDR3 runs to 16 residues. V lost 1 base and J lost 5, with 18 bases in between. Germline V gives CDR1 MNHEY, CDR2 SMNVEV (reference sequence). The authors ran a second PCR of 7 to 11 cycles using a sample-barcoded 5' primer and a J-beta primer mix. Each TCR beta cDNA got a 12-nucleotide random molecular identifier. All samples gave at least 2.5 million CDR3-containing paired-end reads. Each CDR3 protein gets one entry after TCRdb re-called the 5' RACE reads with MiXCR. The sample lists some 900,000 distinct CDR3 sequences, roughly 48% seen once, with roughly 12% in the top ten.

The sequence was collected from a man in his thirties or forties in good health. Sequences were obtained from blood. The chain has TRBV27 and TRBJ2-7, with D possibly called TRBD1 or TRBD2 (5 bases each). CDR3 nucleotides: TGTGCCAGCAGTTTATACCCCGGGGCTCCCCGCGACGAGCAGTACTTC. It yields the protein CASSLYPGAPRDEQYF.